These T cell receptor beta chains were read from a single sample in a study of blood T cell repertoires in COVID-19. TCRdb keeps only in-frame clones here, not all; method: immunoSEQ multiplex PCR. The data show approximately 530,000 clones, approximately 88% seen once. Input material: peripheral blood. The receptor source for this set is a woman aged 45-60 years with COVID-19, enrolled during active disease. CDR3s include the opening cysteine and the closing phenylalanine or tryptophan. Fields, in order: D gene, CDR3 length, V gene, J gene, clone size, CDR3 protein, CDR3 DNA. D genes are given only for firm matches. The listing skips clone size in some rows; elsewhere it reads once, few, many or a size class.

d_call: TRBD2
cdr3_length: 16
v_call: TRBV7-3
j_call: TRBJ2-1
clone_size: .
cdr3_aa: CVSSSSTSGYHNEQFF
cdr3_nt: TGTGTCAGCAGCTCCTCGACTAGCGGATATCACAATGAGCAGTTCTTC

d_call: TRBD1
cdr3_length: 13
v_call: TRBV6-5
j_call: TRBJ2-7
clone_size: .
cdr3_aa: CASSPAQGAEQYF
cdr3_nt: TGTGCCAGCAGCCCAGCACAGGGGGCGGAGCAGTACTTC

d_call: .
cdr3_length: 12
v_call: TRBV2
j_call: TRBJ1-5
clone_size: .
cdr3_aa: CASKWGDQPQHF
cdr3_nt: TGTGCCAGCAAGTGGGGGGATCAGCCCCAGCATTTT

d_call: .
cdr3_length: 12
v_call: TRBV12-3/TRBV12-4
j_call: TRBJ2-7
clone_size: .
cdr3_aa: CASSLRGYEQYF
cdr3_nt: TGTGCCAGCAGTTTGAGAGGCTACGAGCAGTACTTC

d_call: .
cdr3_length: 14
v_call: TRBV6-6
j_call: TRBJ1-2
clone_size: .
cdr3_aa: CASSYVSGSYGYTF
cdr3_nt: TGTGCCAGCAGTTACGTATCGGGATCCTATGGCTACACCTTC

d_call: TRBD1
cdr3_length: 15
v_call: TRBV6-5
j_call: TRBJ2-7
clone_size: .
cdr3_aa: CASSYSGGLSYEQYF
cdr3_nt: TGTGCCAGCAGTTACTCAGGGGGCCTCTCCTACGAGCAGTACTTC

d_call: TRBD1
cdr3_length: 15
v_call: TRBV7-8
j_call: TRBJ1-5
clone_size: .
cdr3_aa: CASSLDYRGGQPQHF
cdr3_nt: TGTGCCAGCAGCTTAGATTACAGGGGTGGACAGCCCCAGCATTTT

d_call: TRBD1
cdr3_length: 16
v_call: TRBV27
j_call: TRBJ1-6
clone_size: .
cdr3_aa: CASSPRQGSVESPLHF
cdr3_nt: TGTGCCAGCAGTCCCCGACAGGGTAGTGTGGAGTCACCCCTCCACTTT

d_call: .
cdr3_length: 14
v_call: TRBV19
j_call: TRBJ1-5
clone_size: .
cdr3_aa: CASWTAVSNQPQHF
cdr3_nt: TGTGCCAGCTGGACAGCCGTTAGCAATCAGCCCCAGCATTTT

d_call: TRBD1
cdr3_length: 13
v_call: TRBV5-4
j_call: TRBJ1-2
clone_size: .
cdr3_aa: CASSIRQGYGYTF
cdr3_nt: TGTGCCAGCAGCATCCGACAGGGCTACGGCTACACCTTC

d_call: .
cdr3_length: 13
v_call: TRBV2
j_call: TRBJ1-5
clone_size: .
cdr3_aa: CASRGQTNQPQHF
cdr3_nt: TGTGCCAGCAGGGGGCAGACCAATCAGCCCCAGCATTTT

d_call: TRBD2
cdr3_length: 16
v_call: TRBV5-6
j_call: TRBJ2-1
clone_size: many
cdr3_aa: CASSLQRGRSYNEQFF
cdr3_nt: TGTGCCAGCAGCTTACAGCGGGGCCGCTCCTACAATGAGCAGTTCTTC

d_call: TRBD1
cdr3_length: 15
v_call: TRBV28
j_call: TRBJ1-6
clone_size: .
cdr3_aa: CASSRDRGGNSPLHF
cdr3_nt: TGTGCCAGCAGCCGCGACAGGGGAGGGAATTCACCCCTCCACTTT

d_call: TRBD2
cdr3_length: 15
v_call: TRBV10-1
j_call: TRBJ2-5
clone_size: .
cdr3_aa: CASSESQGLGETQYF
cdr3_nt: TGCGCCAGCAGTGAGTCCCAGGGACTAGGAGAGACCCAGTACTTC

d_call: .
cdr3_length: 16
v_call: TRBV7-9
j_call: TRBJ1-3
clone_size: .
cdr3_aa: CASSLNQGWSGNTIYF
cdr3_nt: TGTGCCAGCAGCTTAAATCAGGGTTGGTCTGGAAACACCATATATTTT

d_call: .
cdr3_length: 15
v_call: TRBV5-1
j_call: TRBJ2-2
clone_size: once
cdr3_aa: CASSVTGTNTGELFF
cdr3_nt: TGCGCCAGCAGCGTCACCGGGACAAACACCGGGGAGCTGTTTTTT

d_call: TRBD1
cdr3_length: 16
v_call: TRBV30
j_call: TRBJ1-2
clone_size: once
cdr3_aa: CAWSIGGDRGVEGYTF
cdr3_nt: TGTGCCTGGAGTATAGGTGGGGACAGGGGAGTTGAGGGCTACACCTTC

d_call: .
cdr3_length: 16
v_call: TRBV5-5
j_call: TRBJ1-2
clone_size: .
cdr3_aa: CASSHRTNLANYGYTF
cdr3_nt: TGTGCCAGCAGTCACCGGACAAATTTGGCCAACTATGGCTACACCTTC

d_call: .
cdr3_length: 9
v_call: TRBV5-1
j_call: TRBJ1-2
clone_size: .
cdr3_aa: CASSQDRTF
cdr3_nt: TGCGCCAGCAGCCAGGATAGAACCTTC

d_call: TRBD1
cdr3_length: 20
v_call: TRBV24-1
j_call: TRBJ2-2
clone_size: .
cdr3_aa: CATSDLQSRTGQGNTGELFF
cdr3_nt: TGTGCCACCAGTGATTTGCAGAGTAGGACGGGACAGGGGAACACCGGGGAGCTGTTTTTT

d_call: .
cdr3_length: 14
v_call: TRBV19
j_call: TRBJ2-2
clone_size: .
cdr3_aa: CASTPAGLPGELFF
cdr3_nt: TGTGCCAGTACGCCCGCGGGGTTACCCGGGGAGCTGTTTTTT

d_call: .
cdr3_length: 15
v_call: TRBV7-9
j_call: TRBJ1-1
clone_size: few
cdr3_aa: CASSRLFLEDTEAFF
cdr3_nt: TGTGCCAGCAGCAGATTGTTCCTCGAGGACACTGAAGCTTTCTTT

d_call: .
cdr3_length: 11
v_call: TRBV9
j_call: TRBJ1-2
clone_size: .
cdr3_aa: CASSVDGLYTF
cdr3_nt: TGTGCCAGCAGCGTAGATGGGCTGTACACCTTC

d_call: TRBD1
cdr3_length: 15
v_call: TRBV28
j_call: TRBJ2-2
clone_size: .
cdr3_aa: CASTGGTGRTGELFF
cdr3_nt: TGTGCCAGCACTGGGGGGACAGGGCGCACCGGGGAGCTGTTTTTT

d_call: .
cdr3_length: 13
v_call: TRBV19
j_call: TRBJ2-5
clone_size: .
cdr3_aa: CASSTTAEETQYF
cdr3_nt: TGTGCCAGTAGTACTACAGCTGAAGAGACCCAGTACTTC